The 2 T cell receptor beta chains reported below all come from one sample, sequenced in a study of blood T cell repertoires in COVID-19. Libraries were prepared by immunoSEQ multiplex PCR; TCRdb keeps only in-frame clonotypes and omits some of them. This table has roughly 55,000 clones, 78% appearing once. Sequenced material: peripheral blood. These receptors were taken from a man at least 80 years old with acute or convalescent COVID-19.

J is TRBJ1-4 and V is TRBV4-1, with 8 bases identical to TRBD1. CDR3 size: 15 residues. With 1 base clipped from V and 8 bases from J, the junction kept 6 bases outside the gene matches. In germline, CDR1 is MGHRA, CDR2 YSYEKL. The CDR3 sequence is CASSQGQGAKEKLFF. In DNA, the CDR3 is TGCGCCAGCAGCCAAGGCCAGGGGGCCAAGGAAAAACTGTTTTTT.

The J gene is TRBJ2-3, the V gene TRBV3-1 (or the pseudogene TRBV3-2); D is perhaps TRBD2 (6 bases). The CDR3 length is 15 residues. V was clipped by 7 bases and J by 0 bases, with 14 bases between them. CDR1 and CDR2 (germline): LGHDT, YNNKEL (reference sequence). The chain's CDR3 is CASTMRDSSTDTQYF. CDR3 nucleotides: TGTGCCAGCACGATGCGGGATTCTAGCACAGATACGCAGTATTTT.